This TCR beta chain originates from a study of T cells in Graves' hyperthyroidism and ophthalmopathy. Background on the study: The authors collected peripheral blood at initial diagnosis, before any treatment.

Comment on this clonotype: Its antigen is as yet unknown.

Study-wide findings and caveats: From stable hyperthyroidism, ophthalmopathy was separated by a 13 V-J model.

The study defined stable Graves' hyperthyroidism as no ophthalmopathy progression within 18 months. Those patients with uncontrolled infection, other autoimmune disease, pregnancy or lactation were excluded. TCR beta CDR3 regions were amplified from RNA. The HTBI primer set drove a first-round RT-PCR of the TCR CDR3. TCRdb reprocessed the multiplex PCR reads with MiXCR, giving one entry per CDR3 protein. The sample carries about 96,000 distinct CDR3 sequences, about half recorded once. Sequenced: blood. This receptor was identified in a woman aged 40 to 50 with Graves' hyperthyroidism.

CDR3 bases: TGTGCCAGCAGTGAATCAGGGGGAGCGCGGGAGACCCAGTACTTC. Protein product: CASSESGGARETQYF. This chain links TRBV25-1 with TRBJ2-5, with TRBD1 matching over 7 bases. Germline lookup yields CDR1 MGHDK and CDR2 SYGVNS. The V gene end was trimmed by 1 base and the J gene end by 5 bases; junction bases not matched to a gene: 7. CDR3 length: 15 amino acids.